A selection of T cell receptor beta chains follows, all from one sample in a study of CD8 T cells in Susac syndrome. Using its own MiXCR run on the immunoSEQ multiplex PCR reads, TCRdb lists one record per CDR3 protein. The repertoire holds around 300,000 distinct CDR3 sequences, with roughly 94% as singletons. Source material: CD4+ T cells from PBMCs. The receptors were sampled from a human donor with multiple sclerosis. Each CDR3 is given with its conserved first and last residue. Fields, in order: V gene, clone size, J gene, D gene, CDR3 DNA, CDR3 protein. A D gene is named only where the DNA matches it firmly. Part of the rows lack a size; the others show once, few, many or a class for expanded clones.

V: TRBV19; size: once; J: TRBJ1-2; D: .; DNA: TGTGCCAGTAAGGGCAGCCCGATCTATGGCTACACCTTC; CDR3: CASKGSPIYGYTF
V: TRBV10-3; size: .; J: TRBJ2-5; D: TRBD2; DNA: TGTGCCATCAGTGAGTCAGCGGGAGGAATTCAAGAGACCCAGTACTTC; CDR3: CAISESAGGIQETQYF
V: TRBV23-1; size: .; J: TRBJ2-1; D: .; DNA: TGCGCCAGCAGTCAATCCAGTAGGAACAATGAGCAGTTCTTC; CDR3: CASSQSSRNNEQFF
V: TRBV28; size: .; J: TRBJ2-7; D: .; DNA: TGTGCCAGCAGTTTACGGCAGAGAAGCTCCTACGAGCAGTACTTC; CDR3: CASSLRQRSSYEQYF
V: TRBV5-1; size: .; J: TRBJ1-2; D: TRBD1; DNA: TGCGCCAGCAGCTTGGGGCCTCCCGGACAGGGGTCCTATGGCTACACCTTC; CDR3: CASSLGPPGQGSYGYTF
V: TRBV10-2; size: .; J: TRBJ2-3; D: TRBD2; DNA: TGCGCCAGCAGCCGGACTAGCCTCGGGGCAGATACGCAGTATTTT; CDR3: CASSRTSLGADTQYF
V: TRBV3-1; size: .; J: TRBJ2-1; D: TRBD2; DNA: TGTGCCAGCAGCCATGGAGCGGGGGGGGTCCCGAGGCAGTTCTTC; CDR3: CASSHGAGGVPRQFF
V: TRBV12-3/TRBV12-4; size: .; J: TRBJ2-1; D: TRBD2; DNA: TGTGCCAGCACCCCGGGGACTAGCGGGGTATACAATGAGCAGTTCTTC; CDR3: CASTPGTSGVYNEQFF
V: TRBV30; size: .; J: TRBJ1-2; D: .; DNA: TGTGCCTGGAGCCTTTGGACTGTGAATGGCTACACCTTC; CDR3: CAWSLWTVNGYTF
V: TRBV7-8; size: .; J: TRBJ2-2; D: .; DNA: TGTGCCAGCACCCGACTCGGGGGAGTAGGGCCCGGGGAGCTGTTTTTT; CDR3: CASTRLGGVGPGELFF
V: TRBV12-3/TRBV12-4; size: .; J: TRBJ2-3; D: .; DNA: TGTGCCAGCAGTTTCGGGATAGGCAGCACAGATACGCAGTATTTT; CDR3: CASSFGIGSTDTQYF
V: TRBV7-3; size: .; J: TRBJ2-3; D: .; DNA: TGTGCCAGCAGCGCGGGACTCTTAAGCACAGATACGCAGTATTTT; CDR3: CASSAGLLSTDTQYF
V: TRBV11-2; size: few; J: TRBJ2-4; D: .; DNA: TGTGCCAGCAGCCCCGGCCGGGCCAAAAACATTCAGTACTTC; CDR3: CASSPGRAKNIQYF
V: TRBV2; size: .; J: TRBJ1-2; D: .; DNA: TGTGCCAGCAGTGAAGCTGGGGGAGGGAATGGCTACACCTTC; CDR3: CASSEAGGGNGYTF